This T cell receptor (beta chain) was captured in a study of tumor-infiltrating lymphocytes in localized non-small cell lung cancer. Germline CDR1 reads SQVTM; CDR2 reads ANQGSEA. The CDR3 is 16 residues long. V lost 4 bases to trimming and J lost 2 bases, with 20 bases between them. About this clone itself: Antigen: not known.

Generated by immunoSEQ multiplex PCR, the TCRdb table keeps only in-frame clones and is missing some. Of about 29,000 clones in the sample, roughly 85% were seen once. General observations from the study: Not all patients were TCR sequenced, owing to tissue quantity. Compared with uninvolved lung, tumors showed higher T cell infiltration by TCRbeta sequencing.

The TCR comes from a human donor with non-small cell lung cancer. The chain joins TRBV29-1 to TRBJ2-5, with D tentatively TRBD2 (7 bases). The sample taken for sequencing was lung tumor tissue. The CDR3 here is CSVGPLVGGPQETQYF. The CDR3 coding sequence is TGCAGCGTTGGTCCTCTTGTGGGGGGGCCGCAAGAGACCCAGTACTTC.